This T cell receptor beta chain stems from a study of T cells in tuberculosis. Generated by immunoSEQ multiplex PCR, the TCRdb table keeps only in-frame clones and is missing some. The top ten hold 3.6% of the sample, which has 38,000 or so clones, 95% seen once. General study findings and limits: Selection depended on which cryopreserved specimens were available.

The CDR3 loop spans 15 amino acids. The V and J ends lost 2 bases and 0 bases respectively, with 9 bases between them. Germline assignment: CDR1 MNHNS and CDR2 SASEGT. In the case of this clone: Its specificity is unknown.

The sequencing input was PBMCs. The sequence derives from a donor aged 10-29 years with latent tuberculosis or without tuberculosis infection. V and J are TRBV6-1 and TRBJ2-3, with D uncertain. CDR3 sequence reads: CASSEITVSTDTQYF. The CDR3 DNA follows: TGTGCCAGCAGTGAAATTACAGTGAGCACAGATACGCAGTATTTT.